The 17 T cell receptor beta chains below were found in one sample sequenced in a study of graft-versus-host responses after intestinal transplantation. This table comes from immunoSEQ multiplex PCR, and its TCRdb copy is limited to in-frame clones, with some not included. The data contain approximately 14,000 clones, around 94% of them seen just once; the ten biggest clones take up around 0.7%. Specimen: PBMCs, collected 9 days after transplant. These receptor sequences come from a human patient who received an intestinal transplant, so some T cells may come from the graft donor.

This clone was found once. The chain uses TRBV4-1 and TRBJ2-7; D tentatively fits TRBD1 or TRBD2 (6 bases each). The V gene's germline CDR1 is MGHRA and CDR2 YSYEKL. Trimming cost V 4 bases and J 4 bases, with 23 bases left between them. The CDR3 is made up of 17 amino acids. DNA for the CDR3: TGCGCCAGCAGCCCCCTCCACAGGGAGGTGGGCATATACGAGCAGTACTTC. As protein: CASSPLHREVGIYEQYF.

The sample holds one count of this clone. The chain combines TRBV15 with TRBJ1-2; D is ambiguous. Trimming shortened V by 0 bases and J by 4 bases, and 15 bases separated the two germline ends. CDR3 length: 16 amino acids. The V gene's germline CDR1 is LNHNV and CDR2 YYDKDF (reference sequence). The CDR3 is CATSRDTGFVFYGYTF. The CDR3 DNA reads TGTGCCACCAGCAGAGATACCGGTTTCGTATTCTATGGCTACACCTTC.

The rearrangement links TRBV13 to TRBJ2-5; D is uncertain. The V gene's germline CDR1 is PRHDT and CDR2 FYEKMQ (reference sequence). V was trimmed by 1 base and J by 5 bases, leaving 8 bases between them. The CDR3 consists of 13 residues. Here the CDR3 DNA reads TGTGCCAGCAGCTTAGACAGTGGGGAGACCCAGTACTTC. It is translated as CASSLDSGETQYF.

The chain uses TRBV5-6 and TRBJ1-2; the D is unclear. This CDR3 spans 12 amino acids. Germline V gene data show CDR1 as SGHDT and CDR2 as YYEEEE. Trimming left V 0 bases short and J 5 bases short, with 5 bases between. The CDR3 coding sequence is TGTGCCAGCAGCTTGGCGGGGTATGGCTACACCTTC. Encoded protein: CASSLAGYGYTF. The full variable domain, completed using reference TRBV5-6 and TRBJ1-2, is DAGVTQSPTHLIKTRGQQVTLRCSPKSGHDTVSWYQQALGQGPQFIFQYYEEEERQRGNFPDRFSGHQFPNYSSELNVNALLLGDSALYLCASSLAGYGYTFGSGTRLTVV.

The chain employs TRBV19 and TRBJ1-5, with a tentative D call TRBD1 (6 bases). The CDR3 contains 15 residues. The V end lost 5 bases, the J end lost 0 bases, and 11 bases lay between the germline ends. CDR1 and CDR2 from the germline V gene are LNHDA and SQIVND (reference sequence). CDR3 nucleotide sequence: TGTGCCAGTAGTCCATACAGGGTTAGCAATCAGCCCCAGCATTTT. This codes for CASSPYRVSNQPQHF.

The J gene is TRBJ2-2, the V gene TRBV7-9; D is ambiguous. The CDR3 is 12 residues long. CDR1 is SEHNR and CDR2 is FQNEAQ in the germline V gene (reference sequence). The V gene lost 0 bases and the J gene lost 8 bases, with 4 bases spanning the gap. The CDR3 spells CASSLAKGELFF. CDR3 nucleotides: TGTGCCAGCAGCTTAGCGAAGGGGGAGCTGTTTTTT.

V and J are TRBV6-5 and TRBJ2-7, with D maybe TRBD1 (5 bases). Between the trimmed V and J ends, which lost 7 bases and 5 bases, there was a span of 9 bases. The CDR3 is made up of 11 amino acids. In germline, CDR1 is MNHEY, CDR2 SVGAGI. This CDR3 is CASTRAHEQYF. The CDR3 nucleotides are TGTGCCAGCACCAGGGCCCACGAGCAGTACTTC.

The genes are TRBV5-1 and TRBJ1-2, with D possibly being TRBD1 (6 bases). Germline V gene sequence: CDR1 SGHRS, CDR2 YFSETQ. There are 15 residues in the CDR3. The ends were cut back, 4 bases at V and 8 bases at J, with 21 bases in the middle. For the CDR3, the DNA is TGCGCCAGCAGCGGGACACAATCCGCTTATGAAGGCTACACCTTC. It codes for CASSGTQSAYEGYTF.

V usage is TRBV7-8 and J usage is TRBJ2-3, with no clear D. The germline V gene encodes CDR1 SGHVS and CDR2 FQNEAQ. This CDR3 is 14 amino acids long. V gave up 5 bases and J gave up 0 bases, with 9 bases separating them. The CDR3 DNA sequence: TGTGCCAGCAGCCCCCGCTCTAGCACAGATACGCAGTATTTT. Amino acid sequence: CASSPRSSTDTQYF. The whole variable domain, filled in from reference TRBV7-8 and TRBJ2-3, reads GAGVSQSPRYKVAKRGQDVALRCDPISGHVSLFWYQQALGQGPEFLTYFQNEAQLDKSGLPSDRFFAERPEGSVSTLKIQRTQQEDSAVYLCASSPRSSTDTQYFGPGTRLTVL.

The chain couples TRBV2 to TRBJ1-4; tentative D call: TRBD1 (6 bases). This CDR3 region has 15 residues. Trimming removed 4 bases from V and 4 bases from J, with 13 bases in between. From germline, CDR1 is SNHLY and CDR2 FYNNEI. The CDR3 DNA reads as TGTGCCAGCAGTGGCAGGGGCCGCGGTAATGAAAAACTGTTTTTT. Translating it yields CASSGRGRGNEKLFF.

The chain has TRBV14 and TRBJ2-5; the D gene is possibly TRBD2 (6 bases). Germline lookup yields CDR1 SGHDN and CDR2 FVKESK. CDR3 length: 15 amino acids. V was trimmed by 4 bases and J by 2 bases, leaving 14 bases between them. Here the CDR3 reads CASSPTAGLQETQYF. The CDR3 DNA is TGTGCCAGCAGCCCCACGGCGGGACTGCAAGAGACCCAGTACTTC.

The chain carries TRBV27 and TRBJ2-7, with no clear D. This CDR3 has 11 residues. Trimming removed 8 bases from V and 3 bases from J, with 8 bases in between. CDR1 MNHEY and CDR2 SMNVEV come from the germline V gene (reference sequence). CDR3 sequence reads: CASAHGYEQYF. CDR3 DNA: TGTGCCAGCGCCCATGGCTACGAGCAGTACTTC.

The CDR3 DNA reads as TGCAGCGTTGAAGGAGTAGGGGACTACGAGCAGTACTTC. It yields the protein CSVEGVGDYEQYF. The chain has TRBV29-1 and TRBJ2-7; D is possibly TRBD1 (5 bases). Germline V CDR1 and CDR2: SQVTM, ANQGSEA. The CDR3 consists of 13 residues. Trimming removed 1 base at V and 3 bases at J, with 10 bases between.

The chain links TRBV13 to TRBJ2-7; TRBD2 matches 10 bases. Looked up from germline, CDR1 is PRHDT and CDR2 is FYEKMQ (reference sequence). There are 15 residues in the CDR3. Trimming at V came to 2 bases and at J to 2 bases, leaving 3 bases not matched to a gene. The chain's CDR3 is CASSLTSGTTYEQYF. The CDR3 region has the DNA TGTGCCAGCAGCTTAACTAGCGGGACGACCTACGAGCAGTACTTC.

This clone has more than one count but fewer than ten. The chain uses TRBV11-2 and TRBJ2-2; 8 bases fit TRBD1. Germline assignment: CDR1 SGHAT and CDR2 FQNNGV. The CDR3 consists of 17 residues. Losses at the gene ends were 5 bases for V and 7 bases for J; bases not matched to a gene: 15. The CDR3 DNA reads TGTGCCAGCAGCCCATACTTACCAGGGGGCGCGGGCGGGGAGCTGTTTTTT. It specifies CASSPYLPGGAGGELFF.

The chain uses TRBV6-1 and TRBJ2-1; no definite D call. Looked up from germline, CDR1 is MNHNS and CDR2 is SASEGT. V lost 4 bases, J lost 7 bases, and 11 bases lay in between. The CDR3 spans 13 residues. CDR3 in DNA: TGTGCCAGCAGTGTTTTCGGCGGTAATGAGCAGTTCTTC. Amino acid sequence: CASSVFGGNEQFF.

In its sample, this clone was seen a few times. J is TRBJ2-7 and V is TRBV19; D not certain. V shed 3 bases and J shed 1 base, with 7 bases lying between them. The germline gives CDR1 LNHDA, CDR2 SQIVND (reference sequence). The CDR3 consists of 13 residues. CDR3 region: CASSIMASYEQYF. DNA of the CDR3: TGTGCCAGTAGTATTATGGCGTCCTACGAGCAGTACTTC.